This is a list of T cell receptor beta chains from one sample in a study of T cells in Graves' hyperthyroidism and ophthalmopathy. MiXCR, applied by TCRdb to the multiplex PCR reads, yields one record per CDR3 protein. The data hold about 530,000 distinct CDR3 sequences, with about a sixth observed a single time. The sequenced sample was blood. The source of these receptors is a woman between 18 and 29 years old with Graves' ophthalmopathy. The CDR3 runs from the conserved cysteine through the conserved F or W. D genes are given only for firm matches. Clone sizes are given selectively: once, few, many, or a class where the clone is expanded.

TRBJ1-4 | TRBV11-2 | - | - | CASSSVSPDLIPSNEKLFF | TGTGCCAGCAGCTCCGTTAGCCCAGACCTCATTCCTTCTAATGAAAAACTGTTTTTT
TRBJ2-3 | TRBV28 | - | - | CASSRDGGADTQYF | TGTGCCAGCAGTCGGGACGGCGGCGCAGATACGCAGTATTTT
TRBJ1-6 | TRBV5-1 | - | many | CASSLDGQRNSPLHF | TGCGCCAGCAGCTTGGACGGACAGAGAAATTCACCCCTCCACTTT
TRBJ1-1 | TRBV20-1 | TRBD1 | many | CSARHPGQGPTEAFF | TGCAGTGCCAGACATCCGGGACAGGGGCCCACTGAAGCTTTCTTT
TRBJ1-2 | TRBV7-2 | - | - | CASSNSQSGYTF | TGTGCCAGCAGCAACAGTCAAAGCGGCTACACCTTC
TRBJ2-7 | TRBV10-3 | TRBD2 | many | CAISVWGGEYEQYF | TGTGCCATCAGTGTATGGGGGGGAGAATACGAGCAGTACTTC
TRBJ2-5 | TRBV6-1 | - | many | CASTREWETQYF | TGTGCCAGCACCCGGGAATGGGAGACCCAGTACTTC
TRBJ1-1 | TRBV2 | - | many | CATGRSNTEAFF | TGTGCCACCGGACGGTCGAACACTGAAGCTTTCTTT
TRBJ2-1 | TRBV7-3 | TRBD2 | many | CASSGGGLADNNEQFF | TGTGCCAGCAGCGGGGGGGGACTAGCGGACAACAATGAGCAGTTCTTC
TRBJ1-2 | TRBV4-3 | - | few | CASSQDFRANYGYTF | TGCGCCAGCAGCCAAGATTTCAGGGCCAATTATGGCTACACCTTC
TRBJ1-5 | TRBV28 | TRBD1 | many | CASYPLTGGNQPQHF | TGTGCCAGCTACCCTTTGACAGGGGGAAATCAGCCCCAGCATTTT
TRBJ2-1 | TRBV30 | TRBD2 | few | CAWTPRREGLYNEQFF | TGTGCCTGGACCCCCCGGCGGGAGGGCCTGTACAATGAGCAGTTCTTC
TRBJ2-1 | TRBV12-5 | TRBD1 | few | CASGLGDRGLENEQFF | TGTGCTAGTGGTTTGGGCGACAGGGGGCTAGAGAATGAGCAGTTCTTC
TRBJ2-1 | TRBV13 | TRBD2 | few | CASSVISGSLYEQFF | TGTGCCAGCAGCGTCATAAGCGGGAGTCTCTATGAGCAGTTCTTC
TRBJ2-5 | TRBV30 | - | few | CAWSEGLALWEETQCF | TGTGCCTGGAGTGAGGGGCTAGCGTTGTGGGAAGAGACCCAGTGCTTC
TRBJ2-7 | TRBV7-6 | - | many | CASSPLGREDYEQYF | TGTGCCAGCAGCCCCCTCGGGCGGGAAGACTACGAGCAGTACTTC